This TCR beta chain came from a study of blood T cell repertoires in COVID-19. Study information: The cDNA or gDNA used as material had been derived from T cells, B-cell-depleted T cells, or PBMCs.

The CDR3 spans 15 residues. Repertoires were generated with immunoSEQ multiplex PCR, while TCRdb's copy carries only in-frame clones and drops some. The table lists 160,000 or so clones, more than 65% of them singletons. The clonotype originates from a woman between 40 and 50 years old with acute COVID-19. The rearrangement uses TRBV21-1 and TRBJ2-1; the table assigns TRBD2, which was not confirmed against the DNA. TRBV21-1 is labeled a pseudogene. Sample: PBMCs or T cells enriched from blood (not recorded which). As DNA, the CDR3 is TGTGCCAGCAGCAGCACTAGCCCCTCCTACAATGAGCAGTTCTTC. The encoded protein is CASSSTSPSYNEQFF.